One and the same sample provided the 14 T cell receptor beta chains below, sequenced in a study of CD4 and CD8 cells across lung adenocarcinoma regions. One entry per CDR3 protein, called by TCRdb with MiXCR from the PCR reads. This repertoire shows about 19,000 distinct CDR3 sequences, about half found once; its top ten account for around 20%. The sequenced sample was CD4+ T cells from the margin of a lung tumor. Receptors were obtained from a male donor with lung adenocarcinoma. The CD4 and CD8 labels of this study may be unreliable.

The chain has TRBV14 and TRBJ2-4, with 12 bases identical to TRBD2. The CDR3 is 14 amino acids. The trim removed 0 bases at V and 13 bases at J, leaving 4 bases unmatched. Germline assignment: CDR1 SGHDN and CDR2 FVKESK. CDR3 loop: CASSQDASGRAQYF. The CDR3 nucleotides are TGTGCCAGCAGCCAAGACGCTAGCGGGAGGGCCCAGTACTTC.

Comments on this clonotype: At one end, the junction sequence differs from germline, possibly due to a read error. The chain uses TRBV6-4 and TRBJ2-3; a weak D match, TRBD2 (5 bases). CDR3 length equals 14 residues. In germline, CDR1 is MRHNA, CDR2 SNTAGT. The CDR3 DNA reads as TGTGCCAGCAGTGAAGGTTTGGGAGCGGATATTCAGTACTTT. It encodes CASSEGLGADIQYF.

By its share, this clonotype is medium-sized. The CDR3 region has the DNA TGTGCCAGCAGTTTTCTGGCCGAGCAGTACTTC. As protein: CASSFLAEQYF. This chain uses TRBV6-5 with TRBJ2-5, with D unclear. The closer fit of TRBJ2-7 to the DNA end suggests the J call may be wrong. The CDR3 totals 11 residues. CDR1 and CDR2 (germline): MNHEY, SVGAGI.

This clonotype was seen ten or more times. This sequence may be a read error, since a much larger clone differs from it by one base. CDR3 loop: CASSSSGRGEQFF. In nucleotides, the CDR3 is TGTGCCAGCAGTAGTAGCGGGAGGGGAGAGCAGTTCTTC. V gene TRBV6-1 combines with J gene TRBJ2-1; 11 bases fit TRBD2. Germline V gene data show CDR1 as MNHNS and CDR2 as SASEGT. The CDR3 has 13 residues. The V segment lost 5 bases and the J segment 10 bases; nucleotides outside the gene matches: 4.

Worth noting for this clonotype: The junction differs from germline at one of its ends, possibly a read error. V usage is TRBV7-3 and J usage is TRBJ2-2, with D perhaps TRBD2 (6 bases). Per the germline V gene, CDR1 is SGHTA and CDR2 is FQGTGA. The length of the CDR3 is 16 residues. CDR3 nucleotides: TGTGCCAGCAGCTTTCTAGGGACTCCAAACACCGGGGAGCAGTTTTTT. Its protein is CASSFLGTPNTGEQFF.

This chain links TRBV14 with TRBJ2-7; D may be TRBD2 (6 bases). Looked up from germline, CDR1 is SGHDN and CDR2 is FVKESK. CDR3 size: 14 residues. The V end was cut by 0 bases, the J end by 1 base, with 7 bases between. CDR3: CASSQEEGSYEQYF. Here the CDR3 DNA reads TGTGCCAGCAGCCAAGAGGAGGGGTCCTACGAGCAGTACTTC.

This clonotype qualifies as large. Written as DNA, the CDR3 is TGTGCCAGCAGCGGGATAATGGCCTACGAGCAGTACTTC. Protein sequence: CASSGIMAYEQYF. The rearrangement links TRBV6-5 to TRBJ2-7; D might be TRBD2 (5 bases). Germline CDR1 and CDR2: MNHEY and SVGAGI. Trimming took off 6 bases at V and 2 bases at J, with 11 bases between the two ends. The CDR3 sequence is 13 residues long.

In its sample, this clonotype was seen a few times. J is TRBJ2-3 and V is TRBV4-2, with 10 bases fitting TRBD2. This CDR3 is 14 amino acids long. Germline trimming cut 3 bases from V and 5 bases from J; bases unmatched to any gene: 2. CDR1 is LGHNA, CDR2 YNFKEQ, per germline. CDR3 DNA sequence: TGTGCCAGCAGCCACGGACTAGCGGTAGATACGCAGTATTTT. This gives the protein CASSHGLAVDTQYF.

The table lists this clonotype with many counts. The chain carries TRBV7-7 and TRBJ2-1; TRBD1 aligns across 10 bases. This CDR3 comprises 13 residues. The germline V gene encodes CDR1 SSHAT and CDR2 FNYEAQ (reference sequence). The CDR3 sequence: CATGTGEANEQFF. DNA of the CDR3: TGTGCTACAGGGACAGGGGAGGCAAATGAGCAGTTCTTC.

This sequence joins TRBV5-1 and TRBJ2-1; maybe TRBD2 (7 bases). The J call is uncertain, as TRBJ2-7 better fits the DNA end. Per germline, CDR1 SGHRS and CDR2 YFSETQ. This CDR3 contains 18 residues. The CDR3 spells CASSWGGPGLGGGGEQYF. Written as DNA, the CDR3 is TGCGCCAGCAGCTGGGGGGGGCCGGGACTGGGGGGGGGGGGCGAGCAGTACTTC.

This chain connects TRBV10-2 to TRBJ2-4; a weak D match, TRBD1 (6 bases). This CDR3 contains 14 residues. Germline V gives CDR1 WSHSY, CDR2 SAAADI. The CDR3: CGGWGLGATDMQYF. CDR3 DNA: TGCGGCGGCTGGGGGCTGGGAGCCACAGATATGCAGTACTTC.

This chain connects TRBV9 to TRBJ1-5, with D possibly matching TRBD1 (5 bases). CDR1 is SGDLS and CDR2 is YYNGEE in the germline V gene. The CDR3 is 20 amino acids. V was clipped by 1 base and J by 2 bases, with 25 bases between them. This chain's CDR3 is CASSVPRGGGICVGNQPQHF. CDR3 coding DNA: TGTGCCAGCAGCGTACCGCGAGGCGGGGGGATATGCGTTGGCAATCAGCCCCAGCATTTT.

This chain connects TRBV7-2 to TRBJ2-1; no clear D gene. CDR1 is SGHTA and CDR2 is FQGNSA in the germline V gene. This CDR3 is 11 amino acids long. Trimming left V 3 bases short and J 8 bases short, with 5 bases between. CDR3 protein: CASSFRYEQFF. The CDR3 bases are TGTGCCAGCAGCTTCAGGTATGAGCAGTTCTTC.

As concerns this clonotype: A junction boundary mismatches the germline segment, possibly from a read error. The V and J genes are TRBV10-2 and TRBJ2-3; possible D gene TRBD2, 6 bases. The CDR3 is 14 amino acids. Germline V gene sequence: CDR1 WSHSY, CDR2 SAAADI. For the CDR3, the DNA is TGCGGCAGCACGGGGGTGGGAGGCGAAGATACGCAGTACTTT. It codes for CGSTGVGGEDTQYF.